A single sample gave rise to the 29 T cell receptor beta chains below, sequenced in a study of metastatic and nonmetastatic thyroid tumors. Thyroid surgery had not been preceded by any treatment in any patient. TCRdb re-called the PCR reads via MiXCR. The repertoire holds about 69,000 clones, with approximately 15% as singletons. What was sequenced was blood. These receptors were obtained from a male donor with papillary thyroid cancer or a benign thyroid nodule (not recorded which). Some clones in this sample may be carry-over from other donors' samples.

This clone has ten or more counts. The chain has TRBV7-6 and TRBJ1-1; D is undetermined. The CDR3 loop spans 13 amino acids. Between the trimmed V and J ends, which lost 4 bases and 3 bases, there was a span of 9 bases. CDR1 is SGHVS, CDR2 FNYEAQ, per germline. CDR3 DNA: TGTGCCAGCAGCTGGGGTGAGGACACTGAAGCTTTCTTT. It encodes CASSWGEDTEAFF.

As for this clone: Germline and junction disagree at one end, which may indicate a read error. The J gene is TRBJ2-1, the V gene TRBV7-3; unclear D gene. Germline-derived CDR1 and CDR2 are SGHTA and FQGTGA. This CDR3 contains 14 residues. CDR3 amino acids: CASSFEHSYDEQFF. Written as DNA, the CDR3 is TGTGCCAGCAGCTTTGAACACTCCTACGATGAGCAGTTCTTC. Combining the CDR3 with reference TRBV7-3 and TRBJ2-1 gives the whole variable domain GAGVSQTPSNKVTEKGKYVELRCDPISGHTALYWYRQSLGQGPEFLIYFQGTGAADDSGLPNDRFFAVRPEGSVSTLKIQRTERGDSAVYLCASSFEHSYDEQFFGPGTRLTVL.

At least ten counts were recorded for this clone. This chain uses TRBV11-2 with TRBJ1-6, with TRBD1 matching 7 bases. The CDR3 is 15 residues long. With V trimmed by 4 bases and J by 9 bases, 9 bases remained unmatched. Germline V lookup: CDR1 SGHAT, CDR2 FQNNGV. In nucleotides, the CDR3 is TGTGCCAGCAGCTCCCCGGGACAGTCCCTTTCACCCCTCCACTTT. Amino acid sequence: CASSSPGQSLSPLHF. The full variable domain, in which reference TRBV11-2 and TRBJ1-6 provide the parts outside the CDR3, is EAGVAQSPRYKIIEKRQSVAFWCNPISGHATLYWYQQILGQGPKLLIQFQNNGVVDDSQLPKDRFSAERLKGVDSTLKIQPAKLEDSAVYLCASSSPGQSLSPLHFGNGTRLTVT.

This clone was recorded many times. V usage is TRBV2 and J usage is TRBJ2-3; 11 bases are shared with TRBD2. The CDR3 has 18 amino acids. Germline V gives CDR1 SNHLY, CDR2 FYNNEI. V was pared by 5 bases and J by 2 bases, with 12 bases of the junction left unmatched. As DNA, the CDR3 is TGTGCCAGCAGTCATTGGGGAACTAGCGGGAGTAACACAGATACGCAGTATTTT. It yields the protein CASSHWGTSGSNTDTQYF.

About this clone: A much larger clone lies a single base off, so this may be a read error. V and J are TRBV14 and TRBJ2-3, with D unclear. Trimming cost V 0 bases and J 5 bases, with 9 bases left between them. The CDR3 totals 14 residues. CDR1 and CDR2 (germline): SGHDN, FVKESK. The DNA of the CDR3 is TGTGCCAGCAGCCAAGAGCAGGCCAAAGATACGCAGTATTTT. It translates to CASSQEQAKDTQYF.

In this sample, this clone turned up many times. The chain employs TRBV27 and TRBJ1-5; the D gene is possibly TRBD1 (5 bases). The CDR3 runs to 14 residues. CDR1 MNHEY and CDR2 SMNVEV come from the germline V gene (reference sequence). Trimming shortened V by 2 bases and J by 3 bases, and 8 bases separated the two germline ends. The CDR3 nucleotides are TGTGCCAGCAGTTTAGGAGGGACCAATCAGCCCCAGCATTTT. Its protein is CASSLGGTNQPQHF.

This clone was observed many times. The CDR3 protein is CASSDIRQAPGNTIYF. CDR3 DNA: TGTGCCAGCAGTGACATCCGACAGGCGCCGGGAAACACCATATATTTT. The chain recombines TRBV9 with TRBJ1-3; a possible D gene is TRBD1 (6 bases). Germline V gene sequence: CDR1 SGDLS, CDR2 YYNGEE. V was trimmed by 5 bases and J by 4 bases, leaving 19 bases between them. CDR3 length equals 16 residues.

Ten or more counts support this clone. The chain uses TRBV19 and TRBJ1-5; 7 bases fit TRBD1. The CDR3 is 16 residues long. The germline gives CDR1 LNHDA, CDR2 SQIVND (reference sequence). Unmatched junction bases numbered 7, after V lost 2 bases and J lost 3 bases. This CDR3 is CASSILQGSYNQPQHF. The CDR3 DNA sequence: TGTGCCAGTAGTATACTACAGGGGTCGTACAATCAGCCCCAGCATTTT. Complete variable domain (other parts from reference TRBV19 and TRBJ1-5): DGGITQSPKYLFRKEGQNVTLSCEQNLNHDAMYWYRQDPGQGLRLIYYSQIVNDFQKGDIAEGYSVSREKKESFPLTVTSAQKNPTAFYLCASSILQGSYNQPQHFGDGTRLSIL.

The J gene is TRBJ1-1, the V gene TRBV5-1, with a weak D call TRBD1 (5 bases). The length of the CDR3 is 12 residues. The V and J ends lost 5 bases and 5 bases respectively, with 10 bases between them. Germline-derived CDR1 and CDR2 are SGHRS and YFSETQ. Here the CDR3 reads CASRLGETEAFF. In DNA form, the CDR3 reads TGCGCCAGCAGATTAGGGGAAACTGAAGCTTTCTTT.

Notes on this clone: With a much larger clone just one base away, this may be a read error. In DNA, the CDR3 is TGTGCCAGCAGCCCCGGGACTAGCGGGAGGTCCCAGTCCGGGGAGCTGTTTTTT. Encoded protein: CASSPGTSGRSQSGELFF. V usage is TRBV11-1 and J usage is TRBJ2-2, with TRBD2 matching over 15 bases. The CDR3 runs 18 residues. Germline trimming cut 5 bases from V and 6 bases from J; bases unmatched to any gene: 10. In germline, CDR1 is SGHAT, CDR2 FQDESV (reference sequence).

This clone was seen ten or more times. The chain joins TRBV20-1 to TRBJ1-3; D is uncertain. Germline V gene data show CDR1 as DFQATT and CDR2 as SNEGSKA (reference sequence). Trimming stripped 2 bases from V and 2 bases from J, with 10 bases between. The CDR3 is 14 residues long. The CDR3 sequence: CSARRPGTGNTIYF. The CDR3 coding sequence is TGCAGTGCTAGAAGACCTGGAACTGGAAACACCATATATTTT.

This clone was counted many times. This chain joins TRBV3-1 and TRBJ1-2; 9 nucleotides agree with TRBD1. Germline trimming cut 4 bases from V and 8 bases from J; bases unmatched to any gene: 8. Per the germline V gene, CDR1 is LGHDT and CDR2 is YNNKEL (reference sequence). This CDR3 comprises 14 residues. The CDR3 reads CASSRLQGAEGYTF. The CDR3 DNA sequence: TGTGCCAGCAGCCGTTTACAGGGGGCGGAGGGCTACACCTTC.

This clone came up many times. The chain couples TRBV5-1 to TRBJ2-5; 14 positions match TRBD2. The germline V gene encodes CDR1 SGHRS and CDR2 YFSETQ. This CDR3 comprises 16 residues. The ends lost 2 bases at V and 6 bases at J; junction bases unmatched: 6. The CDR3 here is CASSFLTSGREKTQYF. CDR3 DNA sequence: TGCGCCAGCAGCTTCCTGACTAGCGGGAGGGAAAAGACCCAGTACTTC.

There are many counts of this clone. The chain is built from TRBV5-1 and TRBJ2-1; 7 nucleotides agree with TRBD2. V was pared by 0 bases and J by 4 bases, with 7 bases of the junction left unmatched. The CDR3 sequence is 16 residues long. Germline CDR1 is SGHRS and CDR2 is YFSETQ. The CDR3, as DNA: TGCGCCAGCAGCTTGGCGGGAGGAGTTACTTACAATGAGCAGTTCTTC. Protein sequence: CASSLAGGVTYNEQFF. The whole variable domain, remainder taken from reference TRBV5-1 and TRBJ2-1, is KAGVTQTPRYLIKTRGQQVTLSCSPISGHRSVSWYQQTPGQGLQFLFEYFSETQRNKGNFPGRFSGRQFSNSRSEMNVSTLELGDSALYLCASSLAGGVTYNEQFFGPGTRLTVL.

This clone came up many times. CDR3 nucleotides: TGCAGTGCTAGAGGCCCCTTTAGATCCTATAATTCACCCCTCCACTTT. It translates to CSARGPFRSYNSPLHF. The V call is TRBV20-1, the J call TRBJ1-6; D uncertain. This CDR3 contains 16 residues. The germline V gene encodes CDR1 DFQATT and CDR2 SNEGSKA (reference sequence). The V end was cut by 1 base, the J end by 1 base, with 11 bases between.

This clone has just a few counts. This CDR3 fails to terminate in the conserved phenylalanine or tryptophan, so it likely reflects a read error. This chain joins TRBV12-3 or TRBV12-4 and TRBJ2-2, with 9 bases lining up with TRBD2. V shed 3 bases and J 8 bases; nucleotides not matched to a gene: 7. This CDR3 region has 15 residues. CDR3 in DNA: TGTGCCAGCAGTTTTAGTCTAGCGGGGCTTGGGGAGCTGTTTCTT. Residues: CASSFSLAGLGELFL.

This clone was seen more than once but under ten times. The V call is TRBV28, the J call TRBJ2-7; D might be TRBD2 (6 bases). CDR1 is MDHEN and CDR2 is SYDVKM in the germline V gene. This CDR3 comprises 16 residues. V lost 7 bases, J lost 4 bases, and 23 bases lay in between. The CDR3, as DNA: TGTGCCAGCATTTTGACTATCGGGAGAAGTTCTTACGAGCAGTACTTC. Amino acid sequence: CASILTIGRSSYEQYF. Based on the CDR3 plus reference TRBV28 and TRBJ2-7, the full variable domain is DVKVTQSSRYLVKRTGEKVFLECVQDMDHENMFWYRQDPGLGLRLIYFSYDVKMKEKGDIPEGYSVSREKKERFSLILESASTNQTSMYLCASILTIGRSSYEQYFGPGTRLTVT.

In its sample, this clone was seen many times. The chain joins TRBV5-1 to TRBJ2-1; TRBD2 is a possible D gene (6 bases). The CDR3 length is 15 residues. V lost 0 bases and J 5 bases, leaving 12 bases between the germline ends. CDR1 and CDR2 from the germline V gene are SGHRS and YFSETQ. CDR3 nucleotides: TGCGCCAGCAGCTTGGGGGTATCGGGGGACAATGAGCAGTTCTTC. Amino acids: CASSLGVSGDNEQFF.

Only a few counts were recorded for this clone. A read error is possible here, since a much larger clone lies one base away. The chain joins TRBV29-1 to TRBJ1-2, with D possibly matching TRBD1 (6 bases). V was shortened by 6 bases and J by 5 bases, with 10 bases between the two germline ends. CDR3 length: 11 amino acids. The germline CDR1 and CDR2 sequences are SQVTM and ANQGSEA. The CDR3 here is CSVQGGYGYTF. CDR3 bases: TGCAGCGTACAGGGAGGTTATGGCTACACCTTC.

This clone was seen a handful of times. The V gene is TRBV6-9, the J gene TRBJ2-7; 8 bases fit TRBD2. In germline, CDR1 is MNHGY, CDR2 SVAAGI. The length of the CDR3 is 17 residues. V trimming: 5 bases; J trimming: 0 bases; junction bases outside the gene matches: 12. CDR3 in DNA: TGTGCCAGCAGTGGCCTCATACTAGCGGAGACCTCCTACGAGCAGTACGTC. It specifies CASSGLILAETSYEQYV.

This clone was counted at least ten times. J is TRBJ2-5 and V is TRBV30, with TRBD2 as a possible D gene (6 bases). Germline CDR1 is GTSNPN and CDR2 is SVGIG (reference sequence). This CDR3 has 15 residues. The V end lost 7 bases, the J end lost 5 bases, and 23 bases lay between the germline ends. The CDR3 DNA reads TGTGCCTCCAGCCTAGCGCGGAGCGACGGGGAGACCCAGTACTTC. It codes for CASSLARSDGETQYF.

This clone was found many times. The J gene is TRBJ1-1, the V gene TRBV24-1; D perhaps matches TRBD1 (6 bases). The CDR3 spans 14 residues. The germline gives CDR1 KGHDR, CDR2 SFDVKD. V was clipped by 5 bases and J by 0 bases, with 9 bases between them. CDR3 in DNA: TGTGCCACCAGTGTAGCAGGGGTGAACACTGAAGCTTTCTTT. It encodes CATSVAGVNTEAFF.

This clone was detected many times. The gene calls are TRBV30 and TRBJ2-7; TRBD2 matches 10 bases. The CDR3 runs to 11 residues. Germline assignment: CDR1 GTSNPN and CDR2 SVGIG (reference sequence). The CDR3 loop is CGASGSYEQYF. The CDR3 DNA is TGTGGGGCTAGCGGGAGCTACGAGCAGTACTTC. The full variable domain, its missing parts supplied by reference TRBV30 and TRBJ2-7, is SQTIHQWPATLVQPVGSPLSLECTVEGTSNPNLYWYRQAAGRGLQLLFYSVGIGQISSEVPQNLSASRPQDRQFILSSKKLLLSDSGFYLCGASGSYEQYFGPGTRLTVT.

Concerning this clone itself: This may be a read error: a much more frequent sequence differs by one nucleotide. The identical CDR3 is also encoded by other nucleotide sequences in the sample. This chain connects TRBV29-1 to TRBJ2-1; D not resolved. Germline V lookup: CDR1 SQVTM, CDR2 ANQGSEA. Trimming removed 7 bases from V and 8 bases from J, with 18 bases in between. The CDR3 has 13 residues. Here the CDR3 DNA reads TGCAGCGCCCCCCCCGACCACGGTGATGAGCAGTTCTTC. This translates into CSAPPDHGDEQFF.

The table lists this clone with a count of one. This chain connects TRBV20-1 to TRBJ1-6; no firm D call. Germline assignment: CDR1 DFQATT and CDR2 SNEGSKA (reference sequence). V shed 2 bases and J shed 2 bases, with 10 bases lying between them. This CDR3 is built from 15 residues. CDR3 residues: CSARQPGAYNSPLHF. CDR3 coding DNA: TGCAGTGCTAGACAGCCTGGGGCCTATAATTCACCCCTCCACTTT.

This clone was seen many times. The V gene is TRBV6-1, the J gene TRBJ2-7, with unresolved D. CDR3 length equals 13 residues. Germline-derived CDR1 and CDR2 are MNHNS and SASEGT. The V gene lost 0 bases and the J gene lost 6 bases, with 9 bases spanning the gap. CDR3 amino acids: CASSEAVGFEQYV. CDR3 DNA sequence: TGTGCCAGCAGTGAAGCCGTAGGTTTCGAGCAGTACGTC.

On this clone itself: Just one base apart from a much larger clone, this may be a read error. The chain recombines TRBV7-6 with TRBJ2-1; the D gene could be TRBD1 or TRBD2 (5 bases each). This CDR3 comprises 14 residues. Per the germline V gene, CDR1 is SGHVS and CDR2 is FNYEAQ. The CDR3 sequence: CASSQGPTQETHYF. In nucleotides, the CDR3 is TGTGCCAGCAGCCAGGGACCTACCCAAGAGACCCATTACTTC.

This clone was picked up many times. DNA of the CDR3: TGTGCCAGTTCGGGACTAGCGGGAGTCCACAATGAGCAGTTCTTC. Its protein is CASSGLAGVHNEQFF. The V and J genes are TRBV19 and TRBJ2-1; 14 nucleotides match TRBD2. The CDR3 consists of 15 residues. V shed 8 bases, J shed 5 bases, and the junction held 5 bases outside the gene matches. Germline CDR1 is LNHDA and CDR2 is SQIVND (reference sequence).

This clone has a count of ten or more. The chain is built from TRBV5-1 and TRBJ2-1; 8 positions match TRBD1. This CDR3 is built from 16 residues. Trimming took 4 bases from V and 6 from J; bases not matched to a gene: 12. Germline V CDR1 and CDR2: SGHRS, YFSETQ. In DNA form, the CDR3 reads TGCGCCAGCAGCGAAAGGACAGGGACGAAATCCAATGAGCAGTTCTTC. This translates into CASSERTGTKSNEQFF.